This passage covers 8 T cell receptor beta chains from one sample sequenced in a study of T cells in Graves' hyperthyroidism and ophthalmopathy. TCR beta CDR3 regions were amplified from RNA. Researchers ran a first-round RT-PCR on the TCR CDR3 using the HTBI primer set. One entry per CDR3 protein results from TCRdb running MiXCR on the multiplex PCR reads. Of approximately 300,000 distinct CDR3 sequences in the sample, approximately 17% were seen once. Sequencing input: blood. The receptors derive from a woman in her sixties or seventies with Graves' ophthalmopathy.

This clonotype was counted at least ten times. The chain combines TRBV7-2 with TRBJ2-1; D uncertain. CDR1 SGHTA and CDR2 FQGNSA come from the germline V gene. V lost 2 bases to trimming and J lost 9 bases, with 8 bases between them. The CDR3 extends over 12 amino acids. CDR3 DNA sequence: TGTGCCAGCAGCTTACCTCATGGTGAGCAGTTCTTC. Translation gives CASSLPHGEQFF.

There are a few counts of this clonotype. This chain connects TRBV6-1 to TRBJ1-6; possible D gene TRBD1, 6 bases. The V gene lost 6 bases and the J gene lost 7 bases, with 16 bases spanning the gap. CDR1 and CDR2 (germline): MNHNS, SASEGT. The CDR3 extends over 15 amino acids. CDR3 bases: TGTGCCAGCAGGCCCTCCGGGACAAGCAATTCACCCCTCCACTTT. This translates into CASRPSGTSNSPLHF.

This clonotype occurred many times. The chain is built from TRBV12-3 or TRBV12-4 and TRBJ2-5, with D possibly matching TRBD2 (6 bases). Deletions cut 5 bases from V and 5 bases from J, with 15 bases between. CDR3 length: 14 residues. The DNA for the CDR3 is TGTGCCAGCAGTCCCAGGAGGGGTACGGAGACCCAGTACTTC. The encoded protein is CASSPRRGTETQYF.

As for this clonotype: This clone may be a read error of a much larger clone one base away. J is TRBJ2-7 and V is TRBV18; D may be TRBD2 (5 bases). CDR1 and CDR2 from the germline V gene are KGHSH and LQKENI. The CDR3 has 16 residues. V lost 1 base to trimming and J lost 7 bases, with 20 bases between them. The CDR3 DNA is TGTGCCAGCTCACCACGGGGTCGGATGGGAACGGGAGAGCAGTACTTC. Amino acid sequence: CASSPRGRMGTGEQYF. Complete variable domain (other parts from reference TRBV18 and TRBJ2-7): NAGVMQNPRHLVRRRGQEARLRCSPMKGHSHVYWYRQLPEEGLKFMVYLQKENIIDESGMPKERFSAEFPKEGPSILRIQQVVRGDSAAYFCASSPRGRMGTGEQYFGPGTRLTVT.

A few counts support this clonotype. V and J are TRBV2 and TRBJ1-6, with 11 bases that match TRBD1. With V trimmed by 6 bases and J by 8 bases, 6 bases remained unmatched. CDR3 size: 15 residues. The germline gives CDR1 SNHLY, CDR2 FYNNEI. DNA of the CDR3: TGTGCCAGCAGCGCCGGACAGGGGGCCTATTCACCCCTCCACTTT. Residues: CASSAGQGAYSPLHF.

The rearrangement uses TRBV28 and TRBJ2-2; D unclear. This CDR3 has 13 residues. CDR1 MDHEN and CDR2 SYDVKM come from the germline V gene. V lost 6 bases to trimming and J lost 5 bases, with 10 bases between them. Written as DNA, the CDR3 is TGTGCCAGCAGCCCCCCCCCGACCGGGGAGCTGTTTTTT. Amino acid sequence: CASSPPPTGELFF.

This rearrangement joins TRBV20-1 to TRBJ2-5, with 8 bases that match TRBD2. The CDR3 has 16 amino acids. Germline CDR1 reads DFQATT; CDR2 reads SNEGSKA (reference sequence). J gave up 3 bases and V 6 bases, and 15 bases lay outside the gene matches. CDR3: CSAKPPGRGGEETQYF. The CDR3 nucleotides are TGCAGTGCGAAACCCCCGGGCCGGGGGGGGGAAGAGACCCAGTACTTC.

This clonotype showed up many times. The CDR3 reads CASSLAGTGGYETQYF. The CDR3 DNA reads TGTGCCAGCAGTTTAGCTGGGACAGGGGGTTATGAGACCCAGTACTTC. The V call is TRBV12-3 or TRBV12-4, the J call TRBJ2-5; 11 bases agree with TRBD1. The CDR3 spans 16 residues. Unmatched junction bases numbered 5, after V lost 0 bases and J lost 5 bases.